The 11 T cell receptor beta chains below come from one sample, sequenced in a study of blood T cell repertoires in COVID-19. Clones were sequenced by immunoSEQ multiplex PCR, and TCRdb holds only the in-frame ones, with some missing. The repertoire consists of 150,000 to 200,000 clones, with about 80% occurring once and the leading ten covering 1.5%. The sequencing sample was made of peripheral blood. These receptors originate from a human donor in a cohort sampled during active COVID-19.

CDR3: CASSLDTGQPQHF. The CDR3 nucleotides read TGTGCCAGCAGCCTAGACACGGGGCAGCCCCAGCATTTT. The gene calls are TRBV7-2 and TRBJ1-5; no firm D call. The CDR3 has 13 residues. CDR1 and CDR2 (germline): SGHTA, FQGNSA. V was trimmed by 5 bases and J by 7 bases, leaving 12 bases between them.

The gene calls are TRBV11-2 and TRBJ2-1, with 10 bases aligning to TRBD2. Looked up from germline, CDR1 is SGHAT and CDR2 is FQNNGV. The CDR3 spans 16 residues. J gave up 2 bases and V 5 bases, and 6 bases lay outside the gene matches. The CDR3 coding sequence is TGTGCCAGCAGCCCTAGCGGACTAGCGGCCTACAATGAGCAGTTCTTC. Its translation is CASSPSGLAAYNEQFF.

This clone is a singleton in its sample. The chain employs TRBV7-6 and TRBJ2-7; a possible D gene is TRBD2 (7 bases). The CDR3 contains 16 residues. The germline V and J ends were trimmed by 5 bases and 0 bases, with 17 bases remaining between them. Germline CDR1 and CDR2: SGHVS and FNYEAQ. The CDR3 nucleotides are TGTGCCAGCAGCCTCCGGGGGCGGGGGTTCTCCTACGAGCAGTACTTC. Translated: CASSLRGRGFSYEQYF.

The chain combines TRBV7-2 with TRBJ2-3, with 9 bases that match TRBD2. CDR3 length: 14 amino acids. After removal of 3 bases from V and 4 bases from J, the junction contained 2 bases not matched to a gene. Germline loops: CDR1 SGHTA, CDR2 FQGNSA. CDR3 amino acids: CASSFSGSPDTQYF. Written as DNA, the CDR3 is TGTGCCAGCAGCTTTAGCGGGAGCCCAGATACGCAGTATTTT.

The chain carries TRBV28 and TRBJ1-2, with 9 nucleotides matching TRBD1. The J segment lost 3 bases and the V segment lost 5 bases, leaving 7 bases of the junction unmatched. The CDR3 length is 15 residues. Germline V gene sequence: CDR1 MDHEN, CDR2 SYDVKM. The CDR3 DNA reads TGTGCCAGCAGTACTGGGGACAGGGCGGACTATGGCTACACCTTC. Translating it yields CASSTGDRADYGYTF.

The genes are TRBV7-8 and TRBJ2-7, with 7 bases lining up with TRBD1. Germline CDR1 is SGHVS and CDR2 is FQNEAQ. This CDR3 is built from 14 residues. V was pared by 5 bases and J by 2 bases, with 6 bases of the junction left unmatched. DNA for the CDR3: TGTGCCAGCAGCCCATCGACAGGGACCTACGAGCAGTACTTC. As protein: CASSPSTGTYEQYF.

This clone has only a few counts. V usage is TRBV5-1 and J usage is TRBJ2-5; D uncertain. Trimming pared 5 bases from V and 1 base from J, leaving 6 bases between. The CDR3 is 12 amino acids. The germline V gene has CDR1 SGHRS and CDR2 YFSETQ. This chain's CDR3 is CASRAVQETQYF. CDR3 DNA: TGCGCCAGCAGGGCGGTCCAAGAGACCCAGTACTTC. The full variable domain, its missing parts supplied by reference TRBV5-1 and TRBJ2-5, is KAGVTQTPRYLIKTRGQQVTLSCSPISGHRSVSWYQQTPGQGLQFLFEYFSETQRNKGNFPGRFSGRQFSNSRSEMNVSTLELGDSALYLCASRAVQETQYFGPGTRLLVL.

V gene TRBV18 combines with J gene TRBJ2-1, with 10 bases aligning to TRBD1. Germline CDR1 and CDR2: KGHSH and LQKENI. The CDR3 is 17 amino acids. V trimming: 3 bases; J trimming: 7 bases; junction bases outside the gene matches: 12. As DNA, the CDR3 is TGTGCCAGCTCACCTAGCGCCGGACAGGGGGATATGAATGAGCAGTTCTTC. Translation: CASSPSAGQGDMNEQFF. The full variable domain, rest sourced from reference TRBV18 and TRBJ2-1, is NAGVMQNPRHLVRRRGQEARLRCSPMKGHSHVYWYRQLPEEGLKFMVYLQKENIIDESGMPKERFSAEFPKEGPSILRIQQVVRGDSAAYFCASSPSAGQGDMNEQFFGPGTRLTVL.

The chain links TRBV7-2 to TRBJ2-7; D unresolved. There are 14 residues in the CDR3. Germline CDR1 SGHTA, CDR2 FQGNSA. The ends were cut back, 3 bases at V and 0 bases at J, with 9 bases in the middle. This CDR3 is CASSLNGYSYEQYF. CDR3 nucleotide sequence: TGTGCCAGCAGCTTGAACGGTTACTCCTACGAGCAGTACTTC.

The rearrangement links TRBV3-1 (or the pseudogene TRBV3-2) to TRBJ1-1, with 10 bases matching TRBD1. Losses at the gene ends were 3 bases for V and 0 bases for J; bases not matched to a gene: 4. This CDR3 is built from 16 residues. Germline V gene data show CDR1 as LGHDT and CDR2 as YNNKEL (reference sequence). The CDR3 here is CASSQRTGGMNTEAFF. The DNA for the CDR3 is TGTGCCAGCAGCCAGAGGACAGGGGGAATGAACACTGAAGCTTTCTTT.

The chain has TRBV7-9 and TRBJ2-7; the D gene is possibly TRBD1 (6 bases). Germline loops: CDR1 SEHNR, CDR2 FQNEAQ (reference sequence). The CDR3 is 15 amino acids. Trimming removed 4 bases from V and 2 bases from J, with 15 bases in between. The CDR3 bases are TGTGCCAGCAGCTCTGCGACAGGACACGCCTACGAGCAGTACTTC. Translating it yields CASSSATGHAYEQYF.